The clone carrying this T cell receptor (beta chain) was observed a few times. The CDR3 is made up of 12 amino acids. V gave up 3 bases and J gave up 4 bases, with 5 bases separating them. The data belong to a study of blood T cells in healthy people across ages. The authors ran a second PCR of about 7 to 11 cycles using a sample-barcoded 5' primer and a J-beta primer mix. No fewer than 2.5 million CDR3-containing paired-end reads came from each sample. TCRdb called the 5' RACE reads again in MiXCR, with one record for every CDR3 protein. The sample lists about 640,000 distinct CDR3 sequences, under 65% occurring once.

The sample consisted of blood. The chain uses TRBV12-3 or TRBV12-4 and TRBJ2-3, with D hard to call. This clonotype originated in a man aged 60 to 69 in good health. The CDR3 DNA reads as TGTGCCAGCAGTTTCCCTTCAGATACGCAGTATTTT. Amino acid sequence: CASSFPSDTQYF.